This is a list of T cell receptor beta chains from one sample in a study of early T cells in non-severe SARS-CoV-2 infection. TCRdb passed the 5' RACE reads through MiXCR, listing each CDR3 protein once. The sample records approximately 29,000 distinct CDR3 sequences, about 5% being singletons. The sample taken for sequencing was whole blood. The origin of the receptors is an adult who was a healthcare worker with PCR-confirmed SARS-CoV-2 infection or an uninfected control (not recorded which). Both conserved end residues are part of each CDR3. A D gene is named only where the DNA matches it firmly. Where a row states a size, it is once, few, many or the class of an expanded clone; other rows omit it.

J gene | clone size | D gene | V gene | CDR3 DNA | CDR3 protein
TRBJ2-5 | medium-sized | . | TRBV5-1 | TGCGCCAGCAGCTTCCAAGAGACCCAGTACTTC | CASSFQETQYF
TRBJ2-7 | many | TRBD2 | TRBV30 | TGTGCCTGGAGTGTAGGAGCGGGAGTGGGGGAGCAGTACTTC | CAWSVGAGVGEQYF
TRBJ1-2 | many | . | TRBV10-3 | TGTGCCATCAGTACTGGACAGCGATATGGCTACACCTTC | CAISTGQRYGYTF
TRBJ2-1 | many | . | TRBV12-3/TRBV12-4 | TGTGCCAGCAGTTTATCTGGGGGCAATGAGCAGTTCTTC | CASSLSGGNEQFF
TRBJ2-1 | many | TRBD2 | TRBV6-1 | TGTGCCAGCCCCGGGACTAGCTCCGTATCTGCCTACAATGAGCAGTTCTTC | CASPGTSSVSAYNEQFF
TRBJ2-2 | many | . | TRBV30 | TGTGCCTGGACCCCACAGGATCGGAACACCGGGGAGCTGTTTTTT | CAWTPQDRNTGELFF
TRBJ2-3 | . | . | TRBV11-3 | TGTGCCAGCAGCTTGAGGGGGGGCAGCACAGATACGCAGTATTTT | CASSLRGGSTDTQYF
TRBJ1-1 | many | . | TRBV7-3 | TGTGCCAGCAGGAAAGGGGGGAACACTGAAGCTTTCTTT | CASRKGGNTEAFF
TRBJ2-6 | many | . | TRBV7-3 | TGTGCCAGCAGCTTAGGATCCGGACTGGGGGCCAACGTCCTGACTTTC | CASSLGSGLGANVLTF
TRBJ2-2 | many | . | TRBV29-1 | TGCAGCGTTAAAGCCGGGACGAACACCGGGGAGCTGTTTTTT | CSVKAGTNTGELFF
TRBJ1-4 | . | TRBD1 | TRBV20-1 | TGCAGTGCTAGATACAGGGGAGGGGAAAAACTGTTTTTT | CSARYRGGEKLFF
TRBJ2-3 | many | TRBD2 | TRBV7-9 | TGTGCCAGCAGCTTAGGAGAAAGCGGGGGGGCCACAGATACGCAGTATTTT | CASSLGESGGATDTQYF
TRBJ2-3 | many | TRBD2 | TRBV3-1 | TGTGCCAGCAGCCAAGCTTCTAGCGGGATCACAGATACGCAGTATTTT | CASSQASSGITDTQYF
TRBJ1-1 | . | . | TRBV6-1 | TGTGCCAGCGGTGACGGGGTGAACACTGAAGCTTTCTTT | CASGDGVNTEAFF
TRBJ2-1 | many | . | TRBV28 | TGTGCCAGCAGTCCGTGGAATGAGCAGTTCTTC | CASSPWNEQFF
TRBJ2-2 | many | . | TRBV19 | TGTGCCAGTAGTATTTTTGCTGGTAGCGGTGACACCGGGGAGCTGTTTTTT | CASSIFAGSGDTGELFF
TRBJ1-5 | many | . | TRBV6-2/TRBV6-3 | TGTGCCAGCAACACGCCAGCGGGGGGCCATCAGCCCCAGCATTTT | CASNTPAGGHQPQHF
TRBJ2-7 | many | . | TRBV4-3 | TGCGCCAGCAGCCCTTCGCGGGGGCGCTCCTACGAGCAGTACTTC | CASSPSRGRSYEQYF
TRBJ1-6 | many | . | TRBV20-1 | TGCAGTGCCGGGCCATCGGGGTTGTCCTCACCCCTCCACTTT | CSAGPSGLSSPLHF
TRBJ2-2 | many | TRBD1 | TRBV7-9 | TGTGCCAGCAGCTCGCGAGGGGACAGATACACCGGGGAGCTGTTTTTT | CASSSRGDRYTGELFF
TRBJ2-1 | many | TRBD2 | TRBV6-2/TRBV6-3 | TGTGCCAGCATTCAGACTAGCGGGACCACTTCCTACAATGAGCAGTTCTTC | CASIQTSGTTSYNEQFF
TRBJ2-7 | . | . | TRBV18 | TGTGCCAGCCAGGATCTAGACGAGCAGTACTTC | CASQDLDEQYF
TRBJ2-6 | many | . | TRBV5-1 | TGCGCCAGCAGCTTGGAGCTATCCTCTGGGGCCAACGTCCTGACTTTC | CASSLELSSGANVLTF
TRBJ1-1 | many | . | TRBV29-1 | TGCAGCGCCAGGCGGGACACTGAAGCTTTCTTT | CSARRDTEAFF
TRBJ2-7 | medium-sized | . | TRBV7-9 | TGTGCCAGCAGCTTAGCGGAGGAATACTCCTACGAGCAGTACTTC | CASSLAEEYSYEQYF
TRBJ2-7 | many | . | TRBV14 | TGTGCCAGCAGCCACGCGAGGGTTAAGCCGTACGAGCAGTACTTC | CASSHARVKPYEQYF
TRBJ2-1 | many | TRBD1 | TRBV6-5 | TGTGCCAGCAGGGTGACAGGGAGTTTCTCCTACAATGAGCAGTTCTTC | CASRVTGSFSYNEQFF
TRBJ2-1 | many | . | TRBV14 | TGTGCCAGCAGCCAAAGGATAGCCCTTTCCTACAATGAGCAGTTCTTC | CASSQRIALSYNEQFF
TRBJ1-5 | medium-sized | TRBD1 | TRBV11-2 | TGTGCCAGCAGCCTCGGACAGGGCAATCAGCCCCAGCATTTT | CASSLGQGNQPQHF
TRBJ2-3 | many | . | TRBV12-3/TRBV12-4 | TGTGCCAGCAGTGCGGGACTCCACACAGATACGCAGTATTTT | CASSAGLHTDTQYF
TRBJ2-7 | many | TRBD2 | TRBV15 | TGTGCCACCAGCAGGGGCGAAGGCGGGGGATACGAGCAGTACTTC | CATSRGEGGGYEQYF
TRBJ2-3 | . | . | TRBV5-4 | TGTGCCAGCAGCTTGTTGGGCGGGGGCGAGGATACGCAGTATTTT | CASSLLGGGEDTQYF
TRBJ2-3 | many | TRBD2 | TRBV6-2/TRBV6-3 | TGTGCCAGCAGTTACGGGACTAGCGGGGCCACAGATACGCAGTATTTT | CASSYGTSGATDTQYF
TRBJ2-7 | many | TRBD2 | TRBV4-1 | TGCGCCAGCAGCTACACTAGCGTCCCCAACTACGAGCAGTACTTC | CASSYTSVPNYEQYF